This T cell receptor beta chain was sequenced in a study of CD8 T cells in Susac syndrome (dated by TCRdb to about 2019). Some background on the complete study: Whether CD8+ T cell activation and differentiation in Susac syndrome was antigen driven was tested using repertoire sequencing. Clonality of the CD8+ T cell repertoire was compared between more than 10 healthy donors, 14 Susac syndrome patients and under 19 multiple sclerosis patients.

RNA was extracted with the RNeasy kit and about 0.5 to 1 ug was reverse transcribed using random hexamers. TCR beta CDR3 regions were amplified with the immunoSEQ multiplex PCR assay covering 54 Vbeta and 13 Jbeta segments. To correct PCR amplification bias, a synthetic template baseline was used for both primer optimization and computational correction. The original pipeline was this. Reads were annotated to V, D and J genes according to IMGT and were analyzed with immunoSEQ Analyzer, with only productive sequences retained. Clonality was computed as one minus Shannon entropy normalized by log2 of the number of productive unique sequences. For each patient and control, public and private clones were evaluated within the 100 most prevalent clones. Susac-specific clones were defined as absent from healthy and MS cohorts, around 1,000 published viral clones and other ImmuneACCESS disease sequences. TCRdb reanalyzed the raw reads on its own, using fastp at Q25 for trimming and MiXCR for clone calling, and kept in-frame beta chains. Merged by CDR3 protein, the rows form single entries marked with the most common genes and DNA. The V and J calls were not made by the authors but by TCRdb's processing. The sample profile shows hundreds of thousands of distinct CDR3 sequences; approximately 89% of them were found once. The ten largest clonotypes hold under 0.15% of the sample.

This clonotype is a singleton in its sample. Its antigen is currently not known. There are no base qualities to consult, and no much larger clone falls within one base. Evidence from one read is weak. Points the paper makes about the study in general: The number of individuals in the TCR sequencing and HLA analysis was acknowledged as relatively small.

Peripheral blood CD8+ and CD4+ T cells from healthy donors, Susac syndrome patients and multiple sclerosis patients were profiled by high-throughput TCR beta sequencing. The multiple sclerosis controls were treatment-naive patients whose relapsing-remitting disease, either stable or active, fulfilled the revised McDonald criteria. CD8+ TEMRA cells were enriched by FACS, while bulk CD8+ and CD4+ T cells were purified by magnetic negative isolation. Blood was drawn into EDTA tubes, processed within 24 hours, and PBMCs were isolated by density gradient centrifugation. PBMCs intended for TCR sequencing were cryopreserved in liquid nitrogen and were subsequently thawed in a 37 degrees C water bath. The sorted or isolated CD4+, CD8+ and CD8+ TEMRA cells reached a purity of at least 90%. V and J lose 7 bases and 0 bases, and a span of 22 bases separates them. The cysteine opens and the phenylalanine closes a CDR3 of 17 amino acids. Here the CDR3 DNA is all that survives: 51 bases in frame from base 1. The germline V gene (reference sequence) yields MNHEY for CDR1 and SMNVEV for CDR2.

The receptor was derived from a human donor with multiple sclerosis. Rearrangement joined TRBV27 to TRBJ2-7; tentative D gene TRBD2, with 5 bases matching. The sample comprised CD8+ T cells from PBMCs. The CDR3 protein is CASTPGYGVQSSYEQYF. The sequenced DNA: TGTGCCAGCACCCCTGGGTACGGGGTCCAGAGCTCCTACGAGCAGTACTTC.